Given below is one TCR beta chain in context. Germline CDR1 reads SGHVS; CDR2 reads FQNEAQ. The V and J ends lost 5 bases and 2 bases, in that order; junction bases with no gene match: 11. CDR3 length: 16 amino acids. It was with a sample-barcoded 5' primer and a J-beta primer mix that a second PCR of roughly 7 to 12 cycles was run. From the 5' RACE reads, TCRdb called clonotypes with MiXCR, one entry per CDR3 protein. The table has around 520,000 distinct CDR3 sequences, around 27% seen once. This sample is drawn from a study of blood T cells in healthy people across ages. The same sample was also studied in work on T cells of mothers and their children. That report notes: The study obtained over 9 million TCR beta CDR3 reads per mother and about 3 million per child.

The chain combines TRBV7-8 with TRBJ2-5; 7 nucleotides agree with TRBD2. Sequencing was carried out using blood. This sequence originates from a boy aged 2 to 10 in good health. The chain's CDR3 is CASSLGRWGGQETQYF. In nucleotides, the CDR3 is TGTGCCAGCAGCCTAGGTCGGTGGGGAGGGCAAGAGACCCAGTACTTC.